This TCR beta chain was sequenced in a study of cytomegalovirus exposure and HLA in healthy donors. Study-level background: As released early, the data held roughly 85 million unique TCRs from HLA-typed donors.

PCR employed 60 Vbeta and 13 Jbeta primers. Produced via immunoSEQ multiplex PCR; TCRdb's table is partial and in-frame only. This repertoire shows about 180,000 clones, over 75% found once; its top ten account for under 0.6%. Although they were nominally healthy when sampled, donors likely had unrecorded immune exposures. Study results and limitations: Associated with cytomegalovirus, according to the listing, were 170 or so TCR beta chains.

In its sample, this clone was seen a few times. What it binds is not known. The CDR3 length is 14 residues. The junction had 4 bases not matched to a gene; V was cut back by 3 bases and J by 4 bases. CDR1 and CDR2 from the germline V gene are SGDLS and YYNGEE. Sequencing was carried out using PBMCs. The rearrangement joins TRBV9 to TRBJ2-3, with TRBD1 matching over 8 bases. This TCR derives from a woman aged 45 to 65 in good health and CMV-seronegative. CDR3: CASSASQGADTQYF. For the CDR3, the DNA is TGTGCCAGCAGCGCCTCACAGGGGGCAGATACGCAGTATTTT.